This T cell receptor beta chain was recorded in a study of T cell repertoires in cytomegalovirus infection. V was cut by 1 base and J by 3 bases, with 7 bases left in between. This CDR3 spans 12 amino acids. CDR1 and CDR2 from the germline V gene are SQVTM and ANQGSEA. Via MiXCR, TCRdb re-called the reads, giving one row per CDR3 protein. Here the sample spans fewer than 70,000 distinct CDR3 sequences, more than 25% being singletons. Remarks on this clonotype: What it binds is not known.

The specimen was CD8+ T cells from cultured PBMCs, collected from culture after CMV antigen stimulation. The clonotype originates from a human donor in good health (CMV status not recorded). Some clones in this sample may be carry-over from other donors' samples. The chain carries TRBV29-1 and TRBJ2-7; D gene uncertain. The CDR3 region is CSVEVNSYEQYF. CDR3 coding DNA: TGCAGCGTTGAAGTGAACAGCTACGAGCAGTACTTC.